Below, 17 T cell receptor beta chains from the same sample are listed, as sequenced in a study of blood T cells in healthy people across ages. The use of a sample-barcoded 5' primer and a J-beta primer mix characterized a second PCR of roughly 7 to 11 cycles. Each CDR3 protein gets one entry after TCRdb re-called the 5' RACE reads with MiXCR. The data contain about 1,400,000 distinct CDR3 sequences, around two fifths of them singletons. Source material: blood. Source of these receptors: a woman aged 18-35 years in good health.

The V call is TRBV7-2, the J call TRBJ2-7, with a possible D match to TRBD2 (5 bases). The CDR3 consists of 13 residues. Germline assignment: CDR1 SGHTA and CDR2 FQGNSA. Trimming took 6 bases from V and 7 from J, leaving 16 bases between them. DNA for the CDR3: TGTGCCAGCAGGGCGGGTTCCAACAATGAGCAGTACTTC. Amino acid sequence: CASRAGSNNEQYF.

This clonotype was detected once. The junction does not match germline at one end; this may be a read error. The gene calls are TRBV20-1 and TRBJ2-1; D not resolved. The CDR3 has 13 residues. Germline V gives CDR1 DFQATT, CDR2 SNEGSKA (reference sequence). The CDR3 protein is CSARWPEHKEQFF. For the CDR3, the DNA is TGCAGTGCTAGATGGCCGGAACACAAGGAGCAGTTCTTC.

The gene calls are TRBV5-1 and TRBJ2-1; TRBD1 matches 11 bases. The CDR3 length is 15 residues. The junction had 3 bases not matched to a gene; V was cut back by 4 bases and J by 3 bases. Germline V gives CDR1 SGHRS, CDR2 YFSETQ. CDR3 sequence: CASSGGQGGYNEQFF. The CDR3 coding sequence is TGCGCCAGCAGCGGGGGACAGGGGGGCTACAATGAGCAGTTCTTC.

This clonotype occurred a few times. The chain joins TRBV20-1 to TRBJ1-2; a possible D gene is TRBD1 (6 bases). V lost 4 bases and J lost 5, with 11 bases in between. CDR3 length equals 12 residues. Germline V gene data show CDR1 as DFQATT and CDR2 as SNEGSKA (reference sequence). The CDR3 DNA reads TGCAGTGCTACGGACAGCGTATATGGCTACACCTTC. Protein: CSATDSVYGYTF.

This clonotype has more than one count but fewer than ten. The V call is TRBV21-1, the J call TRBJ1-6. TRBV21-1 is designated a pseudogene. The CDR3 covers 14 residues. DNA for the CDR3: TGTGCCAGCAGCAAAGGGAGACCTCCAGTGCCCCTCCACTTT. This sequence encodes CASSKGRPPVPLHF.

This clonotype occurred a few times. The genes are TRBV6-5 and TRBJ2-2; no reliable D call. CDR1 MNHEY and CDR2 SVGAGI come from the germline V gene. This CDR3 spans 13 amino acids. Trimming cost V 7 bases and J 7 bases, with 13 bases left between them. The CDR3 DNA follows: TGTGCCAGCACTTTCGGATTCGGCGGGGAGCTGTTTTTT. This translates into CASTFGFGGELFF.

The chain couples TRBV7-2 to TRBJ1-1, with 7 bases aligning to TRBD1. The germline gives CDR1 SGHTA, CDR2 FQGNSA. The ends lost 5 bases at V and 2 bases at J; junction bases unmatched: 5. The CDR3 extends over 14 amino acids. CDR3 bases: TGTGCCAGCAGCGGGACAGACTATAACACTGAAGCTTTCTTT. This translates into CASSGTDYNTEAFF.

This clonotype was detected only a few times. This rearrangement joins TRBV5-5 to TRBJ1-2; 9 bases agree with TRBD1. The trim removed 3 bases at V and 4 bases at J, leaving 19 bases unmatched. Germline CDR1 SGHKS, CDR2 YYEKEE (reference sequence). The CDR3 contains 19 residues. The CDR3 loop is CASSWGQGLRLTAGYGYTF. Here the CDR3 DNA reads TGTGCCAGCAGCTGGGGACAGGGTCTCCGACTTACGGCGGGCTATGGCTACACCTTC.

This clonotype appeared a few times. The V and J genes are TRBV18 and TRBJ2-7; the D is unclear. V dropped 2 bases and J dropped 7 bases, with 12 bases sitting between them. Per germline, CDR1 KGHSH and CDR2 LQKENI. CDR3 size: 13 residues. This chain's CDR3 is CASSPRASLEQYF. CDR3 nucleotide sequence: TGTGCCAGCTCACCAAGGGCGAGTCTTGAGCAGTACTTC.

The rearrangement links TRBV27 to TRBJ2-7, with D perhaps being TRBD1 or TRBD2 (5 bases each). Germline CDR1 is MNHEY and CDR2 is SMNVEV (reference sequence). This CDR3 region has 13 residues. Trimming removed 5 bases from V and 6 bases from J, with 14 bases in between. CDR3 nucleotide sequence: TGTGCCAGCAGTCCTGGGGGAGAACTCGAGCAGTACTTC. This codes for CASSPGGELEQYF.

This chain links TRBV28 with TRBJ2-5; a weak D match, TRBD2 (6 bases). Trimming removed 9 bases from V and 5 bases from J, with 13 bases in between. Per the germline V gene, CDR1 is MDHEN and CDR2 is SYDVKM. The CDR3 sequence is 12 residues long. Here the CDR3 reads CASWAGLETQYF. The CDR3 region has the DNA TGTGCCAGTTGGGCGGGGCTTGAGACCCAGTACTTC.

This clonotype was seen a few times. The chain combines TRBV29-1 with TRBJ1-2, with D possibly being TRBD1 (5 bases). Germline lookup yields CDR1 SQVTM and CDR2 ANQGSEA. V shed 2 bases and J shed 6 bases, with 19 bases lying between them. The CDR3 consists of 15 residues. This chain's CDR3 is CSVEFAGGLRNGYTF. Here the CDR3 DNA reads TGCAGCGTTGAATTCGCCGGGGGACTAAGGAATGGCTACACCTTC.

The chain couples TRBV4-2 to TRBJ2-3; no clear D. Per the germline V gene, CDR1 is LGHNA and CDR2 is YNFKEQ. This CDR3 contains 15 residues. Trimming took 1 base from V and 2 from J, leaving 10 bases between them. The chain's CDR3 is CASSQVLKPTDTQYF. In DNA, the CDR3 is TGTGCCAGCAGCCAAGTTTTAAAGCCCACAGATACGCAGTATTTT.

The chain employs TRBV6-1 and TRBJ2-7; D is perhaps TRBD1 (5 bases). Per germline, CDR1 MNHNS and CDR2 SASEGT. Trimming took off 10 bases at V and 3 bases at J, with 10 bases between the two ends. The CDR3 is made up of 11 amino acids. The CDR3, as DNA: TGTGCCAACTCCGACAGCTACGAGCAGTACTTC. The encoded protein is CANSDSYEQYF.

The chain joins TRBV29-1 to TRBJ2-7; 13 bases match TRBD2. The CDR3 consists of 16 residues. Germline values: CDR1 SQVTM, CDR2 ANQGSEA. After removal of 7 bases from V and 7 bases from J, the junction contained 16 bases not matched to a gene. CDR3 sequence: CSAEGTSGVPYNEQYF. CDR3 nucleotides: TGCAGCGCTGAGGGGACTAGCGGGGTCCCCTACAATGAGCAGTACTTC.

The V gene is TRBV20-1, the J gene TRBJ1-4; D possibly corresponds to TRBD1 (5 bases). Between the trimmed V and J ends, which lost 3 bases and 3 bases, there was a span of 8 bases. Per the germline V gene, CDR1 is DFQATT and CDR2 is SNEGSKA (reference sequence). The CDR3 has 13 amino acids. CDR3 DNA sequence: TGCAGTGCTAGTGGGGCACCTAATGAAAAACTGTTTTTT. Translation gives CSASGAPNEKLFF.

V gene TRBV9 combines with J gene TRBJ2-7; the D is unclear. The V gene lost 0 bases and the J gene lost 6 bases, with 7 bases spanning the gap. Germline CDR1 and CDR2: SGDLS and YYNGEE. This CDR3 contains 12 residues. The CDR3 here is CASSVAGFEQYF. The CDR3, as DNA: TGTGCCAGCAGCGTAGCCGGGTTCGAGCAGTACTTC.